This TCR beta chain was recorded in a study of CD8+ T cells in alopecia areata. The sample's treatment: oral pan-JAK inhibitor, 5-10 mg twice daily. Alopecia areata patients had lesional scalp punch biopsies and peripheral blood taken from them. In each case, RNA was isolated and then reverse transcribed into cDNA as the sequencing template. Clones were sequenced by immunoSEQ multiplex PCR, and TCRdb holds only the in-frame ones, with some missing. Of approximately 200,000 clones in the sample, roughly 60% were seen once. Turning to this clone: Antigen unknown.

The CDR3 covers 13 residues. Germline values: CDR1 SGHDT, CDR2 YYEEEE. Trimming removed 7 bases from V and 3 bases from J; junction bases left unmatched: 6. Study-level findings and limits: Scalp and blood samples kept many expanded lesional clones throughout tofacitinib. Administration of tofacitinib significantly diminished scalp clonality and expanded CD8+ clones within the top 100. More clonal than normal scalp was lesional scalp, particularly alopecia totalis/universalis.

The sample here was CD4+ T cells sorted from blood, taken at week 24, from a patient treated with tofacitinib. This clonotype was sampled from a human donor with alopecia areata. The chain links TRBV5-6 to TRBJ2-7; 8 nucleotides align to TRBD1. In DNA, the CDR3 is TGTGCCAGCTCCAGGGGGCGGAACTACGAGCAGTACTTC. Its protein product is CASSRGRNYEQYF.